This entry describes one TCR beta chain. The antigen remains undetermined. Other DNA variants within this sample encode the same CDR3. Time point denoted: cycle 4 day 1 (C4D1), after 6 weeks of nivolumab. Every patient relapsed after autologous stem cell transplantation, and brentuximab vedotin exposure varied. The sample originates from a study of PD-1 blockade in classical Hodgkin lymphoma. Regarding the study as a whole: Patients were excluded if nivolumab began under 1 year after ASCT (the autologous transplant). A significant rise in TCR diversity was seen by C4D1 for CD4+ cells but not for CD8+ cells.

Trimming removed 3 bases at V and 2 bases at J, with 10 bases between. The CDR3 loop spans 14 amino acids. Per the germline V gene, CDR1 is ENHRY and CDR2 is SYGVKD. Only in-frame clones appear in the TCRdb table, and some are missing; sequencing was by immunoSEQ multiplex PCR. This table holds 100,000 or so clones, roughly 89% found once. This chain links TRBV10-3 with TRBJ2-5, with TRBD2 as a possible D gene (5 bases). The TCR originated in a human donor with classical Hodgkin lymphoma. Source: peripheral blood mononuclear cells (PBMCs), taken before the fourth cycle of nivolumab. The CDR3, as DNA: TGTGCCATCAGTGAAGCTGGCGGGCAAGAGACCCAGTACTTC. It is translated as CAISEAGGQETQYF.